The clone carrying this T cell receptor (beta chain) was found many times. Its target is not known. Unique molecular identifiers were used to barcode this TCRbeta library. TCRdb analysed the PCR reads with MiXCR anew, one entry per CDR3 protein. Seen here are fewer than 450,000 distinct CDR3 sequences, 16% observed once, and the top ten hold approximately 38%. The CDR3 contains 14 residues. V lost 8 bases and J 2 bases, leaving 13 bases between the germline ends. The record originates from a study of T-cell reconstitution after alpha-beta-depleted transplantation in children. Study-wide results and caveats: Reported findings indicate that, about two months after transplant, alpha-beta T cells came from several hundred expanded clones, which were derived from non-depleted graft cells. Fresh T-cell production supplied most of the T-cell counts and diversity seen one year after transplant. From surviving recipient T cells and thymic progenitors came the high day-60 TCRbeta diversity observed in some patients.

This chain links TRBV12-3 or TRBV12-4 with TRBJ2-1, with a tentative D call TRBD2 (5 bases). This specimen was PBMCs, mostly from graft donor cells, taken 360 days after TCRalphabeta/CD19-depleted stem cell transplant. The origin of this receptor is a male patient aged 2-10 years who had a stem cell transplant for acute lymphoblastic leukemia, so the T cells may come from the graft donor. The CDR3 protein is CASSGLAPYNEQFF. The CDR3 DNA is TGTGCCAGCTCCGGGCTAGCCCCCTACAATGAGCAGTTCTTC.